This passage covers 25 T cell receptor beta chains from one sample sequenced in a study of T-cell memory formation after mild COVID-19. TCRdb called the 5' RACE reads again in MiXCR, with one record for every CDR3 protein. The sample shows more than 450,000 distinct CDR3 sequences, roughly 18% of them seen only once. The sample taken for sequencing was PBMCs or a T cell subset sorted from them (not recorded which). The receptors were gathered from an adult woman who had mild COVID-19 (a few samples of this study predate the infection). Cell type and time point are not known.

Many counts were recorded for this clonotype. The V and J genes are TRBV5-1 and TRBJ2-2, with 7 bases aligning to TRBD2. The CDR3 runs 12 residues. Germline values: CDR1 SGHRS, CDR2 YFSETQ. The J segment lost 4 bases and the V segment lost 7 bases, leaving 1 base of the junction unmatched. The CDR3 nucleotides read TGCGCCAGCTCGGGGGGCACCGGGGAGCTGTTTTTT. Its translation is CASSGGTGELFF.

The sample holds a few counts of this clonotype. The chain combines TRBV29-1 with TRBJ2-1; 10 bases are a match to TRBD2. Germline loops: CDR1 SQVTM, CDR2 ANQGSEA. The CDR3 has 14 residues. Unmatched junction bases numbered 8, after V lost 3 bases and J lost 9 bases. CDR3 protein: CSVDLAGVTVEQFF. The CDR3 bases are TGCAGCGTTGATCTAGCGGGGGTAACCGTTGAGCAGTTCTTC.

This chain joins TRBV7-2 and TRBJ2-5; 8 bases are shared with TRBD1. With 3 bases clipped from V and 4 bases from J, the junction kept 16 bases outside the gene matches. The CDR3 consists of 18 residues. Germline V gene lookup returns CDR1 SGHTA and CDR2 FQGNSA. The CDR3 reads CASSLGVPGQGKGETQYF. The CDR3 DNA sequence: TGTGCCAGCAGCTTGGGGGTCCCCGGACAGGGTAAAGGAGAGACCCAGTACTTC. Filled out from reference TRBV7-2 and TRBJ2-5, the complete variable domain reads GAGVSQSPSNKVTEKGKDVELRCDPISGHTALYWYRQSLGQGLEFLIYFQGNSAPDKSGLPSDRFSAERTGGSVSTLTIQRTQQEDSAVYLCASSLGVPGQGKGETQYFGPGTRLLVL.

The chain links TRBV18 to TRBJ2-7; a possible D gene is TRBD2 (5 bases). The CDR3 sequence is 12 residues long. Germline CDR1 and CDR2: KGHSH and LQKENI. V lost 2 bases and J lost 5, with 7 bases in between. As DNA, the CDR3 is TGTGCCAGCTCACCAAGCGGCGACGAGCAGTACTTC. This codes for CASSPSGDEQYF. The whole variable domain, remainder taken from reference TRBV18 and TRBJ2-7, is NAGVMQNPRHLVRRRGQEARLRCSPMKGHSHVYWYRQLPEEGLKFMVYLQKENIIDESGMPKERFSAEFPKEGPSILRIQQVVRGDSAAYFCASSPSGDEQYFGPGTRLTVT.

The chain links TRBV12-3 or TRBV12-4 to TRBJ2-3; 7 nucleotides match TRBD1. V gave up 6 bases and J gave up 4 bases; unmatched junction bases: 7. The CDR3 loop spans 14 amino acids. CDR3 in amino acids: CASRSTGESDTQYF. The CDR3 DNA sequence: TGTGCCAGCAGATCAACAGGGGAGTCAGATACGCAGTATTTT.

This clonotype was recorded at least ten times. The J gene is TRBJ2-5, the V gene TRBV7-2; a weak D match, TRBD2 (6 bases). The length of the CDR3 is 15 residues. Germline assignment: CDR1 SGHTA and CDR2 FQGNSA. V was cut by 1 base and J by 1 base, with 10 bases left in between. CDR3 loop: CASSLGGLSQETQYF. For the CDR3, the DNA is TGTGCCAGCAGCTTAGGGGGACTGAGCCAAGAGACCCAGTACTTC.

This clonotype was seen many times. The chain has TRBV3-1 and TRBJ2-1; D is undetermined. The germline V and J ends were trimmed by 4 bases and 7 bases, with 11 bases remaining between them. Germline V gene lookup returns CDR1 LGHDT and CDR2 YNNKEL (reference sequence). This CDR3 spans 13 amino acids. In nucleotides, the CDR3 is TGTGCCAGCAGCCGCAGAGCTGGGAATGAGCAGTTCTTC. Translation gives CASSRRAGNEQFF.

The genes are TRBV13 and TRBJ1-1; D unresolved. Per the germline V gene, CDR1 is PRHDT and CDR2 is FYEKMQ (reference sequence). The CDR3 runs to 15 residues. V was trimmed by 7 bases and J by 2 bases, leaving 17 bases between them. In DNA, the CDR3 is TGTGCCAGCACCCTAGTCGGAGCGGCCAACACTGAAGCTTTCTTT. Translation gives CASTLVGAANTEAFF. Together with reference TRBV13 and TRBJ1-1, the CDR3 gives the full variable domain: AAGVIQSPRHLIKEKRETATLKCYPIPRHDTVYWYQQGPGQDPQFLISFYEKMQSDKGSIPDRFSAQQFSDYHSELNMSSLELGDSALYFCASTLVGAANTEAFFGQGTRLTVV.

J is TRBJ1-1 and V is TRBV5-1, with D possibly being TRBD1 (5 bases). CDR1 and CDR2 from the germline V gene are SGHRS and YFSETQ. V was cut by 2 bases and J by 5 bases, with 13 bases left in between. The CDR3 is 14 amino acids. The CDR3: CASSFRTEGTEAFF. As DNA, the CDR3 is TGCGCCAGCAGCTTCCGGACGGAGGGGACTGAAGCTTTCTTT.

In this sample, this clonotype turned up a few times. The chain is built from TRBV28 and TRBJ1-3; 7 nucleotides agree with TRBD1. This CDR3 region has 16 residues. V trimming: 8 bases; J trimming: 2 bases; junction bases outside the gene matches: 12. Germline CDR1 MDHEN, CDR2 SYDVKM. In nucleotides, the CDR3 is TGTGCCAGCCCACCCACGGGACAGAGAACTGGAAACACCATATATTTT. Translating gives CASPPTGQRTGNTIYF.

This clonotype was detected only a few times. The chain links TRBV5-1 to TRBJ2-4; D is unclear. The length of the CDR3 is 13 residues. Germline V gene data show CDR1 as SGHRS and CDR2 as YFSETQ. V was shortened by 0 bases and J by 8 bases, with 9 bases between the two germline ends. In nucleotides, the CDR3 is TGCGCCAGCAGCTTGGTTCCTGAGGACATTCAGTACTTC. This translates into CASSLVPEDIQYF.

This clonotype was found a few times. The V and J genes are TRBV4-3 and TRBJ2-1; D may be TRBD1 (6 bases). Germline V CDR1 and CDR2: LGHNA, YSLEER. Between the trimmed V and J ends, which lost 3 bases and 3 bases, there was a span of 15 bases. There are 16 residues in the CDR3. The CDR3 DNA sequence: TGCGCCAGCAGCCATCACCACCGGGACAACTACAATGAGCAGTTCTTC. This codes for CASSHHHRDNYNEQFF.

The chain employs TRBV5-4 and TRBJ2-3; maybe TRBD2 (5 bases). Trimming took 3 bases from V and 0 from J, leaving 14 bases between them. The CDR3 spans 16 residues. Germline V gives CDR1 SGHNT, CDR2 YYREEE (reference sequence). The CDR3 nucleotides read TGTGCCAGCAGCTGGCCCGCTAGCCATAGCACAGATACGCAGTATTTT. Translation: CASSWPASHSTDTQYF.

This clonotype was found a few times. CDR3: CASSGTSEAGGFYEQYF. The CDR3 DNA reads as TGTGCCAGCAGTGGGACTTCCGAGGCAGGGGGATTCTACGAGCAGTACTTC. J is TRBJ2-7 and V is TRBV12-3 or TRBV12-4; possibly TRBD1 for D (7 bases). Trimming removed 5 bases at V and 3 bases at J, with 23 bases between. This CDR3 region has 17 residues.

V usage is TRBV2 and J usage is TRBJ1-1; D call uncertain. Looked up from germline, CDR1 is SNHLY and CDR2 is FYNNEI. V lost 6 bases to trimming and J lost 0 bases, with 17 bases between them. CDR3 size: 16 residues. This CDR3 is CASRVTKAGLNTEAFF. The CDR3 DNA reads TGTGCCAGCAGGGTCACGAAGGCAGGCCTGAACACTGAAGCTTTCTTT.

V and J are TRBV12-5 and TRBJ2-7; perhaps TRBD2 as D (5 bases). CDR3 length equals 16 residues. Germline V CDR1 and CDR2: LGHNT, FRNRAP. Trimming left V 0 bases short and J 5 bases short, with 17 bases between. CDR3 DNA: TGTGCTAGTGGTTTGGTCTATCCTCACGAGGGCGACGAGCAGTACTTC. This sequence encodes CASGLVYPHEGDEQYF.

Ten or more counts support this clonotype. V usage is TRBV6-6 and J usage is TRBJ1-1; no definite D call. The germline CDR1 and CDR2 sequences are MNHNY and SVGAGI (reference sequence). Trimming stripped 5 bases from V and 8 bases from J, with 6 bases between. The CDR3 totals 10 residues. This chain's CDR3 is CASSDLEAFF. Written as DNA, the CDR3 is TGTGCCAGCAGTGATTTGGAAGCTTTCTTT.

This clonotype was detected a few times. V is TRBV7-9 and J is TRBJ1-2; possibly TRBD1 for D (6 bases). The CDR3 has 13 amino acids. The V gene's germline CDR1 is SEHNR and CDR2 FQNEAQ (reference sequence). Trimming stripped 4 bases from V and 6 bases from J, with 12 bases between. CDR3 in amino acids: CASSSQGTDGYTF. The CDR3 DNA sequence: TGTGCCAGCAGCTCACAGGGAACGGATGGCTACACCTTC. The variable domain in full, completed from reference TRBV7-9 and TRBJ1-2, reads DTGVSQNPRHKITKRGQNVTFRCDPISEHNRLYWYRQTLGQGPEFLTYFQNEAQLEKSRLLSDRFSAERPKGSFSTLEIQRTEQGDSAMYLCASSSQGTDGYTFGSGTRLTVV.

In its sample, this clonotype was seen a few times. The J gene is TRBJ1-1, the V gene TRBV12-3 or TRBV12-4; weak D call: TRBD1 (5 bases). Between the trimmed V and J ends, which lost 3 bases and 4 bases, there was a span of 9 bases. This CDR3 is built from 13 residues. The CDR3 nucleotides are TGTGCCAGCAGTTTTTCAGGGTTCACTGAAGCTTTCTTT. Its translation is CASSFSGFTEAFF.

This chain links TRBV18 with TRBJ2-7; 10 bases are a match to TRBD1. This CDR3 has 15 residues. V trimming: 6 bases; J trimming: 3 bases; junction bases outside the gene matches: 8. Looked up from germline, CDR1 is KGHSH and CDR2 is LQKENI. CDR3 coding DNA: TGTGCCAGCTCCCCTCCGGGACAGGGGAACTACGAGCAGTACTTC. Translating gives CASSPPGQGNYEQYF.

The table lists this clonotype with a few counts. The chain links TRBV7-9 to TRBJ2-1, with 12 bases identical to TRBD2. The CDR3 extends over 15 amino acids. Germline V lookup: CDR1 SEHNR, CDR2 FQNEAQ (reference sequence). V was pared by 1 base and J by 7 bases, with 2 bases of the junction left unmatched. DNA of the CDR3: TGTGCCAGCAGCTTAGGGACTAGCGGGATGAATGAGCAGTTCTTC. Protein: CASSLGTSGMNEQFF.

The chain uses TRBV9 and TRBJ2-1; D not certain. Trimming took off 1 base at V and 7 bases at J, with 15 bases between the two ends. This CDR3 has 15 residues. The V gene's germline CDR1 is SGDLS and CDR2 YYNGEE. The CDR3 sequence is CASSVSAEPSNEQFF. CDR3 coding DNA: TGTGCCAGCAGCGTATCGGCGGAACCAAGTAATGAGCAGTTCTTC. Supplemented by reference TRBV9 and TRBJ2-1, the full variable domain reads DSGVTQTPKHLITATGQRVTLRCSPRSGDLSVYWYQQSLDQGLQFLIQYYNGEERAKGNILERFSAQQFPDLHSELNLSSLELGDSALYFCASSVSAEPSNEQFFGPGTRLTVL.

The chain carries TRBV5-5 and TRBJ2-3; D ambiguous. CDR1 SGHKS and CDR2 YYEKEE come from the germline V gene (reference sequence). CDR3 length: 14 amino acids. Trimming took off 2 bases at V and 1 base at J, with 8 bases between the two ends. The CDR3 bases are TGTGCCAGCAGCTTTATATGGGGCACAGATACGCAGTATTTT. Amino acid sequence: CASSFIWGTDTQYF. Together with reference TRBV5-5 and TRBJ2-3, the CDR3 gives the full variable domain: DAGVTQSPTHLIKTRGQQVTLRCSPISGHKSVSWYQQVLGQGPQFIFQYYEKEERGRGNFPDRFSARQFPNYSSELNVNALLLGDSALYLCASSFIWGTDTQYFGPGTRLTVL.

This clonotype was seen a handful of times. The rearrangement joins TRBV9 to TRBJ1-2; a weak D match, TRBD1 (6 bases). Germline assignment: CDR1 SGDLS and CDR2 YYNGEE. CDR3 length: 15 residues. V shed 4 bases and J shed 4 bases, with 17 bases lying between them. Written as DNA, the CDR3 is TGTGCCAGCAGCTTTAGTCCGGACAGAGGCTATGGCTACACCTTC. Its translation: CASSFSPDRGYGYTF. The full variable domain, rest sourced from reference TRBV9 and TRBJ1-2, is DSGVTQTPKHLITATGQRVTLRCSPRSGDLSVYWYQQSLDQGLQFLIQYYNGEERAKGNILERFSAQQFPDLHSELNLSSLELGDSALYFCASSFSPDRGYGYTFGSGTRLTVV.

The V and J genes are TRBV5-6 and TRBJ2-7; D perhaps matches TRBD1 (6 bases). The CDR3 runs to 13 residues. V was clipped by 2 bases and J by 5 bases, with 11 bases between them. Germline V gene data show CDR1 as SGHDT and CDR2 as YYEEEE. CDR3 sequence reads: CASSFQQGNEQYF. The CDR3 nucleotides are TGTGCCAGCAGCTTTCAGCAGGGGAACGAGCAGTACTTC.